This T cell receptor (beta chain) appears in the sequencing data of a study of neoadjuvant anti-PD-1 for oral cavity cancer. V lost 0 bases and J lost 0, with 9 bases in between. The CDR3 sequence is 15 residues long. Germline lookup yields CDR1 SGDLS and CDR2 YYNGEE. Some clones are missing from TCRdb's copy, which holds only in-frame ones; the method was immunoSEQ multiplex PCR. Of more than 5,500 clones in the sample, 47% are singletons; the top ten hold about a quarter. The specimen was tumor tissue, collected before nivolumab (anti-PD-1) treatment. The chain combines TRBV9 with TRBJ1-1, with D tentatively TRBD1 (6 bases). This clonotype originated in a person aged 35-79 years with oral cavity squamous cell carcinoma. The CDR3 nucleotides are TGTGCCAGCAGCGTAGGGACAGCATTGAACACTGAAGCTTTCTTT. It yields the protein CASSVGTALNTEAFF.